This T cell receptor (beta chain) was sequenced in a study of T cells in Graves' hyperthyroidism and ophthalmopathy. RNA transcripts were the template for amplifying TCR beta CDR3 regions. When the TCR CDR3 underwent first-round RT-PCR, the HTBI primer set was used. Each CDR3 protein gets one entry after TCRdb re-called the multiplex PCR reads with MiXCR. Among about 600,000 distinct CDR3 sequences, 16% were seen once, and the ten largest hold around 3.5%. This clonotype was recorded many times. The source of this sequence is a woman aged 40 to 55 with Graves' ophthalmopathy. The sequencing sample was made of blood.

CDR3 in amino acids: CASSHTDRFGEAFF. The CDR3 region has the DNA TGTGCCAGCAGCCACACGGACAGATTTGGTGAAGCTTTCTTT. The genes are TRBV4-2 and TRBJ1-1; possibly TRBD1 for D (6 bases). CDR1 and CDR2 (germline): LGHNA, YNFKEQ. V lost 3 bases and J lost 7, with 15 bases in between. The CDR3 totals 14 residues.